Sequencing of this TCR beta chain was carried out in a study of T-cell reconstitution after alpha-beta-depleted transplantation in children. This clonotype was counted only a few times. TCRbeta library construction was performed incorporating unique molecular identifiers. Each CDR3 protein is one row after TCRdb ran MiXCR on the PCR reads. The sample holds roughly 350,000 distinct CDR3 sequences, around 15% seen once. Germline trimming cut 3 bases from V and 2 bases from J; bases unmatched to any gene: 7. Germline V gene lookup returns CDR1 MNHEY and CDR2 SVGEGT. This CDR3 has 16 residues. The source material was PBMCs, mostly from graft donor cells, sampled 360 days after TCRalphabeta/CD19-depleted stem cell transplant. This clonotype originated in a male patient between 2 and 15 years old who had a stem cell transplant for acute lymphoblastic leukemia, so the T cells may come from the graft donor. The chain employs TRBV6-2 or TRBV6-3 and TRBJ2-5; the match to TRBD2 covers 9 bases. The CDR3 nucleotides read TGTGCCAGCAGTTATTCGCTAGCGGGATTACAAGAGACCCAGTACTTC. It translates to CASSYSLAGLQETQYF.